The present entry profiles one TCR beta chain with its context. This sample was taken from a study of blood T cell repertoires in COVID-19. Study at large: The origin of the acute and convalescent COVID-19 samples was the United States, Italy and Spain. T cells, B-cell-depleted T cells, or PBMCs supplied cDNA or gDNA.

In the original workflow: Cell counts per sample came from amplifying reference gene primers. Produced via immunoSEQ multiplex PCR; TCRdb's table is partial and in-frame only. The V and J calls and the clone size are those of that table, but D and trimming were determined from the DNA. The sample has about 240,000 clones, around 85% seen once. Sequenced sample: peripheral blood. This TCR came from a woman aged 80 or older with acute or convalescent COVID-19.

CDR3 DNA sequence: TGTGCCAGCAGTTGGACAGAGATGAACACTGAAGCTTTCTTT. It yields the protein CASSWTEMNTEAFF. The chain has TRBV6-2 or TRBV6-3 and TRBJ1-1, with D possibly TRBD1 on 6 matching bases. This CDR3 region has 14 residues. Germline CDR1 reads MNHEY; CDR2 reads SVGEGT. The V end lost 4 bases, the J end lost 0 bases, and 9 bases lay between the germline ends.